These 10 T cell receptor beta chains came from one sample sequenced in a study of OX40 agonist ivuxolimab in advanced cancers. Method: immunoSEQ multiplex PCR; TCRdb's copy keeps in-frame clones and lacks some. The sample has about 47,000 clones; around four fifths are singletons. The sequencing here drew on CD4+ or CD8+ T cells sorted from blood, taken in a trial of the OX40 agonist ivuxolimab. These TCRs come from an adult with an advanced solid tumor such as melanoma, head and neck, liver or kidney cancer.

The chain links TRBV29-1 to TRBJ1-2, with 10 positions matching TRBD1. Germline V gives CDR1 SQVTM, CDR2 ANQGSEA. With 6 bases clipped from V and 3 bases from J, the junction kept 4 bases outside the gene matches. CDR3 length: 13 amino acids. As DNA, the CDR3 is TGCAGCGTAGAGACAGGGGGCGACTATGGCTACACCTTC. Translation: CSVETGGDYGYTF.

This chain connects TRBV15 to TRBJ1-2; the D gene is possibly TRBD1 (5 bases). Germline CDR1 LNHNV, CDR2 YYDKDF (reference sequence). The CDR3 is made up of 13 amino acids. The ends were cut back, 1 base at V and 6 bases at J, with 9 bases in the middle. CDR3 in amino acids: CATSRVAGNGYTF. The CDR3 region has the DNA TGTGCCACCAGCAGAGTGGCAGGGAATGGCTACACCTTC. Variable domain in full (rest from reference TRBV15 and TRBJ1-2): DAMVIQNPRYQVTQFGKPVTLSCSQTLNHNVMYWYQQKSSQAPKLLFHYYDKDFNNEADTPDNFQSRRPNTSFCFLDIRSPGLGDTAMYLCATSRVAGNGYTFGSGTRLTVV.

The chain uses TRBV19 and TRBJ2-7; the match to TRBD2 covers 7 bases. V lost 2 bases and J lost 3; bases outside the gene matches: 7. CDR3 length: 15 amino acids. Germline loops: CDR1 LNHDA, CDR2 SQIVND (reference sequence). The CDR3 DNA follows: TGTGCCAGTAGTATAAATCTCTCGGGGGGCTACGAGCAGTACTTC. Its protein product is CASSINLSGGYEQYF.

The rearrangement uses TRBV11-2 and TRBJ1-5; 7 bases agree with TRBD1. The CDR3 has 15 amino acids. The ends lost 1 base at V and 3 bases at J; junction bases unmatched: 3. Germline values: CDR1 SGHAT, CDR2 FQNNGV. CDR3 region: CASSLGGGDNQPQHF. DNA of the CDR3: TGTGCCAGCAGCTTAGGAGGGGGCGACAATCAGCCCCAGCATTTT.

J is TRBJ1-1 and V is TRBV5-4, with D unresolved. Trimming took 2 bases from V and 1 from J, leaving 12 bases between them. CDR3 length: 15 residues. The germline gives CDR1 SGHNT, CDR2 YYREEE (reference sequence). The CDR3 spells CASSFIRTGNTEAFF. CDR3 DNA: TGTGCCAGCAGCTTCATCCGTACGGGGAACACTGAAGCTTTCTTT. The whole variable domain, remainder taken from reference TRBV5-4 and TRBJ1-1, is ETGVTQSPTHLIKTRGQQVTLRCSSQSGHNTVSWYQQALGQGPQFIFQYYREEENGRGNFPPRFSGLQFPNYSSELNVNALELDDSALYLCASSFIRTGNTEAFFGQGTRLTVV.

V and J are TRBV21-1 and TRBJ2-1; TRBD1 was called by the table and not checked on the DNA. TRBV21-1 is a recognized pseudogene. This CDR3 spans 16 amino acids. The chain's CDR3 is CASSSWGQGCYNEQFF. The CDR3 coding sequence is TGTGCCAGCAGCTCCTGGGGACAGGGTTGTTACAATGAGCAGTTCTTC.

CDR3 region: CASSLTPYEQYF. In nucleotides, the CDR3 is TGTGCCAGCAGCTTAACCCCCTACGAGCAGTACTTC. The chain joins TRBV7-2 to TRBJ2-7; D is undetermined. Germline V gene lookup returns CDR1 SGHTA and CDR2 FQGNSA. The CDR3 is made up of 12 amino acids. V lost 2 bases, J lost 2 bases, and 4 bases lay in between. The full variable domain, its missing parts supplied by reference TRBV7-2 and TRBJ2-7, is GAGVSQSPSNKVTEKGKDVELRCDPISGHTALYWYRQSLGQGLEFLIYFQGNSAPDKSGLPSDRFSAERTGGSVSTLTIQRTQQEDSAVYLCASSLTPYEQYFGPGTRLTVT.

The CDR3 protein is CASKWTSGGTDTQYF. The CDR3 DNA reads TGTGCCAGCAAATGGACTAGCGGGGGCACAGATACGCAGTATTTT. V and J are TRBV11-2 and TRBJ2-3; 12 nucleotides agree with TRBD2. The germline gives CDR1 SGHAT, CDR2 FQNNGV. Trimming removed 7 bases from V and 1 base from J; junction bases left unmatched: 3. CDR3 size: 15 residues.

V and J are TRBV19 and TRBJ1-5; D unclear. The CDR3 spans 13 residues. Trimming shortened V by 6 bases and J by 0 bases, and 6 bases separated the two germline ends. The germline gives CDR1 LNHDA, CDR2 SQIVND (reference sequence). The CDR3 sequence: CASRDFSNQPQHF. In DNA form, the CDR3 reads TGTGCCAGTAGGGACTTTAGCAATCAGCCCCAGCATTTT.

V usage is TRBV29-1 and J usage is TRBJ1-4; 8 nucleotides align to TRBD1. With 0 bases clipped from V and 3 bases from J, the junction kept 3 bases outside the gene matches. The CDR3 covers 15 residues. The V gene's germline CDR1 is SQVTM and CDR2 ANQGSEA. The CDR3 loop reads CSVEDQGAPNEKLFF. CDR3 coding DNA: TGCAGCGTTGAAGACCAGGGGGCGCCTAATGAAAAACTGTTTTTT. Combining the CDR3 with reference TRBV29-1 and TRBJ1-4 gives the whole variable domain SAVISQKPSRDICQRGTSLTIQCQVDSQVTMMFWYRQQPGQSLTLIATANQGSEATYESGFVIDKFPISRPNLTFSTLTVSNMSPEDSSIYLCSVEDQGAPNEKLFFGSGTQLSVL.